These 8 T cell receptor beta chains were all obtained from the same sample, sequenced in a study of identical twins. TCRdb reanalysed the 5' RACE reads using MiXCR and keeps one entry per CDR3 protein. This sample carries hundreds of thousands of distinct CDR3 sequences, around 7.5% of them seen once, and the ten largest clones take roughly 1.6%. These data were likewise used in another study, on yellow fever vaccine responses in identical twins.

The sequenced sample was PBMCs. The receptors originated from a woman between 18 and 29 years old in good health.

The chain has TRBV2 and TRBJ2-2; D remains ambiguous. The CDR3 consists of 13 residues. CDR1 is SNHLY, CDR2 FYNNEI, per germline. Deletions cut 7 bases from V and 3 bases from J, with 9 bases between. CDR3 coding DNA: TGTGCCAGCACGGTTCGCTACACCGGGGAGCTGTTTTTT. Protein sequence: CASTVRYTGELFF.

This clonotype was observed a handful of times. The CDR3 region is CASSSRRTSDTGELFF. DNA for the CDR3: TGTGCCAGCAGCTCAAGACGGACTAGTGACACCGGGGAGCTGTTTTTT. V and J are TRBV7-8 and TRBJ2-2; 7 bases are a match to TRBD2. The CDR3 is 16 residues long. Germline V CDR1 and CDR2: SGHVS, FQNEAQ. With 4 bases clipped from V and 3 bases from J, the junction kept 8 bases outside the gene matches. Filled out from reference TRBV7-8 and TRBJ2-2, the complete variable domain reads GAGVSQSPRYKVAKRGQDVALRCDPISGHVSLFWYQQALGQGPEFLTYFQNEAQLDKSGLPSDRFFAERPEGSVSTLKIQRTQQEDSAVYLCASSSRRTSDTGELFFGEGSRLTVL.

J is TRBJ2-7 and V is TRBV28; 8 bases line up with TRBD1. This CDR3 is 16 amino acids long. The V gene's germline CDR1 is MDHEN and CDR2 SYDVKM. V was clipped by 6 bases and J by 4 bases; unmatched bases: 14. CDR3 nucleotides: TGTGCCAGCAGCCGGACAGGGAAACGAGTTGGATACGAGCAGTACTTC. The encoded protein is CASSRTGKRVGYEQYF.

This clonotype was seen at least ten times. The gene calls are TRBV7-2 and TRBJ1-3; 10 nucleotides line up with TRBD1. This CDR3 region has 13 residues. With V trimmed by 4 bases and J by 7 bases, 1 base remained unmatched. The V gene's germline CDR1 is SGHTA and CDR2 FQGNSA. In DNA form, the CDR3 reads TGTGCCAGCAGCTCGGGACAGGGGAACACCATATATTTT. Amino acid sequence: CASSSGQGNTIYF.

In this sample, this clonotype turned up many times. V is TRBV4-1 and J is TRBJ2-3; D is undetermined. Germline CDR1 MGHRA, CDR2 YSYEKL. The CDR3 spans 18 residues. Trimming stripped 3 bases from V and 1 base from J, with 20 bases between. The CDR3 sequence is CASSHLSRGEYGTDTQYF. For the CDR3, the DNA is TGCGCCAGCAGCCATCTGAGTCGCGGCGAATACGGCACAGATACGCAGTATTTT.

CDR3 residues: CSARDYRENYGYTF. CDR3 coding DNA: TGCAGTGCTAGAGATTACCGGGAAAACTATGGCTACACCTTC. This chain joins TRBV20-1 and TRBJ1-2; no reliable D call. V lost 0 bases, J lost 2 bases, and 10 bases lay in between. This CDR3 comprises 14 residues. In germline, CDR1 is DFQATT, CDR2 SNEGSKA (reference sequence).

This clonotype appeared many times. The gene calls are TRBV29-1 and TRBJ1-5; no firm D call. V shed 6 bases and J shed 0 bases, with 9 bases lying between them. Germline V gene sequence: CDR1 SQVTM, CDR2 ANQGSEA. This CDR3 is 13 amino acids long. DNA of the CDR3: TGCAGCGTCCGAAGGGATAGCAATCAGCCCCAGCATTTT. Encoded protein: CSVRRDSNQPQHF.

This clonotype came up a few times. V gene TRBV29-1 combines with J gene TRBJ2-7; D is uncertain. V lost 1 base and J 2 bases, leaving 6 bases between the germline ends. The CDR3 is made up of 12 amino acids. Germline CDR1 reads SQVTM; CDR2 reads ANQGSEA. The CDR3 DNA sequence: TGCAGCGTTGAAGTCCGGGCCTACGAGCAGTACTTC. Protein product: CSVEVRAYEQYF.